This TCR beta chain appears in the sequencing data of a study of siplizumab effects on memory and regulatory T cells. Findings and caveats of the study: Alloreactive sequences tracing back to unstimulated CD4+ memory cells were significantly reduced by siplizumab. The authors did not confirm suppressive function in proliferating Tregs from siplizumab cultures.

Roughly 90,000 TCR templates per sample were sequenced. Sequenced by immunoSEQ multiplex PCR; TCRdb stores in-frame clones only, minus some. The sample shows fewer than 130,000 clones, around 90% of them seen only once. Germline-derived CDR1 and CDR2 are MNHNY and SVGAGI (reference sequence). V was clipped by 4 bases and J by 2 bases, with 15 bases between them. The CDR3 length is 15 residues. Concerning this clone itself: Its antigen is undetermined.

The TCR sequence derives from a human donor in good health. The chain combines TRBV6-6 with TRBJ2-7, with D perhaps given as TRBD1 or TRBD2 (5 bases each). Source material: CD4+ T cells sorted from blood. The CDR3 sequence: CASSSPRDGTYEQYF. The DNA for the CDR3 is TGTGCCAGCAGTTCTCCCCGGGACGGCACCTACGAGCAGTACTTC.